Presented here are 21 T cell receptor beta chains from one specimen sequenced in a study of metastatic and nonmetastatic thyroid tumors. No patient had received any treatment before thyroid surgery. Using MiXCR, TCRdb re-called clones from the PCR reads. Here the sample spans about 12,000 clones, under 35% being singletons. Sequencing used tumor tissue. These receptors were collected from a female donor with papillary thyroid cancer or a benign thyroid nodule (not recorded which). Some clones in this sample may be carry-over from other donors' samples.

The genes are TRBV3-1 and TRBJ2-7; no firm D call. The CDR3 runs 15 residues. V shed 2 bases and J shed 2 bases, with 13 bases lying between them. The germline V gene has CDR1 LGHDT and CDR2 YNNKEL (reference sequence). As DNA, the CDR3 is TGTGCCAGCAGCCAATTCATCGGCTCGACCTACGAGCAGTACTTC. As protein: CASSQFIGSTYEQYF.

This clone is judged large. CDR3: CASSVRQGTYEQYF. In DNA form, the CDR3 reads TGTGCCAGCAGCGTTCGACAGGGAACCTACGAGCAGTACTTC. The chain couples TRBV11-1 to TRBJ2-7; 7 bases map to TRBD1. The CDR3 is made up of 14 amino acids. Germline V gives CDR1 SGHAT, CDR2 FQDESV (reference sequence). V lost 5 bases and J lost 2; bases outside the gene matches: 6.

The CDR3 loop reads CASSLSGPGYGYTF. In DNA, the CDR3 is TGTGCCAGCAGCTTAAGTGGCCCAGGCTATGGCTACACCTTC. This sequence joins TRBV7-3 and TRBJ1-2; no clear D. V lost 1 base and J 4 bases, leaving 10 bases between the germline ends. The CDR3 is 14 amino acids. The V gene's germline CDR1 is SGHTA and CDR2 FQGTGA.

The CDR3 sequence is CASSPLALGTGATDEQYF. The DNA of the CDR3 is TGCGCCAGCAGCCCCTTGGCCCTCGGGACAGGGGCTACCGACGAGCAGTACTTC. This chain connects TRBV5-1 to TRBJ2-7; 10 bases fit TRBD1. CDR3 length: 18 amino acids. Trimming removed 4 bases from V and 5 bases from J; junction bases left unmatched: 18. Germline V gene data show CDR1 as SGHRS and CDR2 as YFSETQ. Full variable domain (missing parts from reference TRBV5-1 and TRBJ2-7): KAGVTQTPRYLIKTRGQQVTLSCSPISGHRSVSWYQQTPGQGLQFLFEYFSETQRNKGNFPGRFSGRQFSNSRSEMNVSTLELGDSALYLCASSPLALGTGATDEQYFGPGTRLTVT.

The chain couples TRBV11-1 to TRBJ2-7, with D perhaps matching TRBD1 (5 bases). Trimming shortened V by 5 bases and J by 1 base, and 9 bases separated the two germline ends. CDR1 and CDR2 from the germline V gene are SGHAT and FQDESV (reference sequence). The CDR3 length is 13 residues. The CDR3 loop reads CASSPRQSYEQYF. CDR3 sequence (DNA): TGTGCCAGCAGCCCGAGACAGTCCTACGAGCAGTACTTC.

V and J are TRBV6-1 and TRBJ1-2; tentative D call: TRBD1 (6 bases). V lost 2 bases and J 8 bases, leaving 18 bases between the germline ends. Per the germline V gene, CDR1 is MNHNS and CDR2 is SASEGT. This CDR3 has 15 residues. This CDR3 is CASSELGQRVEGYTF. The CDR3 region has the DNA TGTGCCAGCAGTGAACTTGGACAGAGAGTAGAGGGCTACACCTTC.

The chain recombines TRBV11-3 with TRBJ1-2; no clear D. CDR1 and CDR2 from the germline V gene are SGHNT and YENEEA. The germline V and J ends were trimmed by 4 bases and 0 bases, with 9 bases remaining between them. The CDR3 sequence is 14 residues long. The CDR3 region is CASSSPGTNYGYTF. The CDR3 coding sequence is TGTGCCAGCAGCTCCCCCGGCACTAACTATGGCTACACCTTC. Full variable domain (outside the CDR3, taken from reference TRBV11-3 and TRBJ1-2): EAGVVQSPRYKIIEKKQPVAFWCNPISGHNTLYWYLQNLGQGPELLIRYENEEAVDDSQLPKDRFSAERLKGVDSTLKIQPAELGDSAVYLCASSSPGTNYGYTFGSGTRLTVV.

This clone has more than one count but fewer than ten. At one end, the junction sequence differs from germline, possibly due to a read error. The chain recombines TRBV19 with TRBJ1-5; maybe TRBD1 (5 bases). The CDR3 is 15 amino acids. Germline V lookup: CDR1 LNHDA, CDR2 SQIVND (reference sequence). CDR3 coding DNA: TGTGCCAGTACTATAGGGCGAGGGGGCAATCAGCCCCAGCATTTT. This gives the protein CASTIGRGGNQPQHF.

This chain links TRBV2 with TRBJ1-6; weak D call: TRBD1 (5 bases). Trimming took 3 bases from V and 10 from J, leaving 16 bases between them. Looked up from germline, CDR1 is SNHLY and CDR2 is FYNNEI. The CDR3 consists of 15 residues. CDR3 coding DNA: TGTGCCAGCAGTGAGAGTTTAGGGACTGGATCACCCCTCCACTTT. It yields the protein CASSESLGTGSPLHF.

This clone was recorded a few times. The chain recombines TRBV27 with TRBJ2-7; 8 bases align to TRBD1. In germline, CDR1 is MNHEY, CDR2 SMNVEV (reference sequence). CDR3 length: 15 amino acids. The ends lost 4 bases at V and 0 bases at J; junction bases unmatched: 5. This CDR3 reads CASSSRQGPSYEQYF. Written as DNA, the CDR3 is TGTGCCAGCAGTTCCCGACAGGGGCCCTCCTACGAGCAGTACTTC.

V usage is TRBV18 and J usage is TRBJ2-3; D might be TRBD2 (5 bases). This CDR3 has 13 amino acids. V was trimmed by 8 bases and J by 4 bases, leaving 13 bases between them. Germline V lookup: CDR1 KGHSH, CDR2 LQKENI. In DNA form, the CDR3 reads TGTGCCAGCAAAGAGGGAAACCCAGATACGCAGTATTTT. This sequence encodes CASKEGNPDTQYF.

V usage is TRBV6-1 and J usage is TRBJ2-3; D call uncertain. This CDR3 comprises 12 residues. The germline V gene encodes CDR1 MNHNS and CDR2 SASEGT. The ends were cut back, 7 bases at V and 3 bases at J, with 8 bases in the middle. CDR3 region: CASTEVTDTQYF. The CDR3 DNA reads TGTGCCAGCACGGAAGTTACAGATACGCAGTATTTT.

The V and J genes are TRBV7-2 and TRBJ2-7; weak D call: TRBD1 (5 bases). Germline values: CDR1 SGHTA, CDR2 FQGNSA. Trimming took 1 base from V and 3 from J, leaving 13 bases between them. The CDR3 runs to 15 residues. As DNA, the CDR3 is TGTGCCAGCAGCTTAGGGGGCCAGACTTACTACGAGCAGTACTTC. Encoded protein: CASSLGGQTYYEQYF. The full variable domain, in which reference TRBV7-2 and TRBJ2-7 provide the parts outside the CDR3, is GAGVSQSPSNKVTEKGKDVELRCDPISGHTALYWYRQSLGQGLEFLIYFQGNSAPDKSGLPSDRFSAERTGGSVSTLTIQRTQQEDSAVYLCASSLGGQTYYEQYFGPGTRLTVT.

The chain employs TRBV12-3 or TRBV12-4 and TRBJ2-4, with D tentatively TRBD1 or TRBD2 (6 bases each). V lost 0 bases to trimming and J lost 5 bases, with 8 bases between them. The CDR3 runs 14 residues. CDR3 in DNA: TGTGCCAGCAGTTTAGCGGGGGGCCAAAACATTCAGTACTTC. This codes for CASSLAGGQNIQYF.

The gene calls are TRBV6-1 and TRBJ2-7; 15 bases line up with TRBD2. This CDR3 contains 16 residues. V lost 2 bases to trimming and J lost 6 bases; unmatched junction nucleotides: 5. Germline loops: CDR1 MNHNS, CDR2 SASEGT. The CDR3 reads CASSELPGLAGGEQYF. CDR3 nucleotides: TGTGCCAGCAGTGAATTACCGGGACTAGCGGGAGGCGAGCAGTACTTC.

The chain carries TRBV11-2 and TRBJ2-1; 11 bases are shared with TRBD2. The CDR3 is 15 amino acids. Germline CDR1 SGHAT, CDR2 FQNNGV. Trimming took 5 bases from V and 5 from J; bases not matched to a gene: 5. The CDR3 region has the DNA TGTGCCAGCAGCATGACTAGCGGGAAAGACAATGAGCAGTTCTTC. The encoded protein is CASSMTSGKDNEQFF.

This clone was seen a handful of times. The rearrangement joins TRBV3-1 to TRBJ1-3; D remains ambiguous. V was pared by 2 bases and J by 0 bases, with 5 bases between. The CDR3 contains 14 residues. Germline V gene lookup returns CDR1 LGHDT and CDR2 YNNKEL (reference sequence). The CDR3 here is CASSQWGSGNTIYF. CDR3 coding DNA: TGTGCCAGCAGCCAATGGGGCTCTGGAAACACCATATATTTT.

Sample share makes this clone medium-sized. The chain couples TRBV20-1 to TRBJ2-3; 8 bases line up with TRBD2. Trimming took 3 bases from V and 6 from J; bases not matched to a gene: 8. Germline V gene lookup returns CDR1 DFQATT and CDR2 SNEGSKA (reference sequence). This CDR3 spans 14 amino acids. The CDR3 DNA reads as TGCAGTGCTAGTCCAACGGGAGGGCCGGATACGCAGTATTTT. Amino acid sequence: CSASPTGGPDTQYF.

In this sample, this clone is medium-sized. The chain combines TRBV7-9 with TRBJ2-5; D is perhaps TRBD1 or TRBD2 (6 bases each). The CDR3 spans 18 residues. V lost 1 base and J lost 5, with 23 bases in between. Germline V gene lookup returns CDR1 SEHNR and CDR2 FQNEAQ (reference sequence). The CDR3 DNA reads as TGTGCCAGCAGCTTAGGGGGGGCAGGGCTCGGCCTCGGGGAGACCCAGTACTTC. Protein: CASSLGGAGLGLGETQYF.

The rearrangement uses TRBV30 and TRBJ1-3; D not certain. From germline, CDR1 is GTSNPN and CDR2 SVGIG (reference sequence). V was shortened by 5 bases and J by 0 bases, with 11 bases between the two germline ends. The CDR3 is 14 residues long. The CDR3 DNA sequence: TGTGCCTGGGTACCCTCGAGCTCTGGAAACACCATATATTTT. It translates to CAWVPSSSGNTIYF. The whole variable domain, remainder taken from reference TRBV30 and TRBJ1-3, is SQTIHQWPATLVQPVGSPLSLECTVEGTSNPNLYWYRQAAGRGLQLLFYSVGIGQISSEVPQNLSASRPQDRQFILSSKKLLLSDSGFYLCAWVPSSSGNTIYFGEGSWLTVV.

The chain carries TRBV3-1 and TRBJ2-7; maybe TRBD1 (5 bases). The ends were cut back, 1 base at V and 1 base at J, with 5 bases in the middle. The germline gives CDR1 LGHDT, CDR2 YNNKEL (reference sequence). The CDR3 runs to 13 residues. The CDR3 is CASSQGQSYEQYF. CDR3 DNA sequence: TGTGCCAGCAGCCAAGGACAGTCCTACGAGCAGTACTTC.